The 27 T cell receptor beta chains given below trace back to one sample, sequenced in a study of blood T cell repertoires in COVID-19. Sequencing used immunoSEQ multiplex PCR; TCRdb keeps in-frame clones, though not all of them. The table includes roughly 160,000 clones, roughly 82% detected once. The sequenced sample consisted of PBMCs or T cells enriched from blood (not recorded which). The receptors were gathered from a man in his fifties who had recovered from COVID-19.

This clone occurred a few times. Here the CDR3 reads CASKSLQETQYF. DNA of the CDR3: TGTGCCAGCAAATCTTTACAAGAGACCCAGTACTTC. The gene calls are TRBV2 and TRBJ2-5; D is uncertain. Between the trimmed V and J ends, which lost 7 bases and 2 bases, there was a span of 8 bases. CDR1 is SNHLY and CDR2 is FYNNEI in the germline V gene. This CDR3 contains 12 residues.

The chain couples TRBV7-2 to TRBJ2-2; no clear D gene. This CDR3 region has 14 residues. Germline loops: CDR1 SGHTA, CDR2 FQGNSA. The V end was cut by 1 base, the J end by 4 bases, with 7 bases between. The CDR3 bases are TGTGCCAGCAGCTTAGGGCTTCCCACCGGGGAGCTGTTTTTT. This codes for CASSLGLPTGELFF.

This clone appeared once. The chain links TRBV28 to TRBJ1-5; unclear D gene. Per germline, CDR1 MDHEN and CDR2 SYDVKM. This CDR3 contains 15 residues. V was clipped by 3 bases and J by 0 bases, with 9 bases between them. CDR3 sequence: CASSFAGLSNQPQHF. The CDR3 DNA sequence: TGTGCCAGCAGTTTCGCCGGACTTAGCAATCAGCCCCAGCATTTT.

The V and J genes are TRBV28 and TRBJ1-4, with 8 nucleotides matching TRBD1. The CDR3 sequence is 14 residues long. Germline CDR1 is MDHEN and CDR2 is SYDVKM. V lost 6 bases, J lost 8 bases, and 8 bases stayed unmatched. The CDR3 coding sequence is TGTGCCAGCAGCTCCACAGGGGGAGGAGAAAAACTGTTTTTT. This translates into CASSSTGGGEKLFF.

The rearrangement uses TRBV5-4 and TRBJ2-5; D is possibly TRBD2 (5 bases). Germline V CDR1 and CDR2: SGHNT, YYREEE (reference sequence). This CDR3 spans 15 amino acids. V lost 6 bases and J 7 bases, leaving 22 bases between the germline ends. DNA for the CDR3: TGTGCCAGCACCAAACGTGACGGGGTGGTCTGGACCCAGTACTTC. It encodes CASTKRDGVVWTQYF.

The chain has TRBV7-8 and TRBJ2-1; 7 nucleotides line up with TRBD1. The CDR3 spans 19 residues. CDR1 and CDR2 from the germline V gene are SGHVS and FQNEAQ. V dropped 3 bases and J dropped 3; count of bases not matched to a gene: 17. Written as DNA, the CDR3 is TGTGCCAGCAGCTTGACCACTACCGCCGGGACAGAGAACTACAATGAGCAGTTCTTC. This sequence encodes CASSLTTTAGTENYNEQFF.

The V and J genes are TRBV3-1 (or the pseudogene TRBV3-2) and TRBJ1-2; D remains unclear. Germline CDR1 and CDR2: LGHDT and YNNKEL (reference sequence). Trimming shortened V by 4 bases and J by 0 bases, and 6 bases separated the two germline ends. The CDR3 is made up of 13 amino acids. CDR3 nucleotides: TGTGCCAGCAGCCCGTTTCCTAACTATGGCTACACCTTC. This sequence encodes CASSPFPNYGYTF.

The chain joins TRBV3-1 (or the pseudogene TRBV3-2) to TRBJ2-3; D remains unclear. CDR3 length: 15 residues. V shed 0 bases and J shed 0 bases, with 7 bases lying between them. Per the germline V gene, CDR1 is LGHDT and CDR2 is YNNKEL (reference sequence). The CDR3 coding sequence is TGTGCCAGCAGCCAAGAGGTGACTAGCACAGATACGCAGTATTTT. It encodes CASSQEVTSTDTQYF.

The V and J genes are TRBV14 and TRBJ1-4, with D possibly TRBD1 on 5 matching bases. The length of the CDR3 is 16 residues. The germline V gene encodes CDR1 SGHDN and CDR2 FVKESK. Trimming left V 0 bases short and J 8 bases short, with 16 bases between. CDR3 loop: CASSQDPGGASEKLFF. CDR3 nucleotide sequence: TGTGCCAGCAGCCAAGATCCCGGGGGAGCGAGCGAAAAACTGTTTTTT.

This rearrangement joins TRBV18 to TRBJ2-1, with 7 positions matching TRBD2. This CDR3 comprises 14 residues. CDR1 KGHSH and CDR2 LQKENI come from the germline V gene. V lost 3 bases and J lost 9; bases outside the gene matches: 8. The CDR3 sequence is CASSPLYPGGEQFF. In DNA, the CDR3 is TGTGCCAGCTCACCGCTATATCCGGGGGGTGAGCAGTTCTTC.

This chain links TRBV6-5 with TRBJ2-5; the D is unclear. The CDR3 length is 15 residues. Germline V gene sequence: CDR1 MNHEY, CDR2 SVGAGI. V was cut by 5 bases and J by 0 bases, with 13 bases left in between. CDR3 DNA sequence: TGTGCCAGCAGTCCCTACCCCCGCAACCAAGAGACCCAGTACTTC. This sequence encodes CASSPYPRNQETQYF.

The chain is built from TRBV29-1 and TRBJ2-5; weak D call: TRBD2 (5 bases). The germline V and J ends were trimmed by 4 bases and 1 base, with 7 bases remaining between them. The CDR3 totals 12 residues. Looked up from germline, CDR1 is SQVTM and CDR2 is ANQGSEA. CDR3 sequence (DNA): TGCAGCGTTGTCGGGGTCCAAGAGACCCAGTACTTC. Amino acids: CSVVGVQETQYF.

The V call is TRBV28, the J call TRBJ1-1; D is ambiguous. The V and J ends lost 7 bases and 1 base respectively, with 16 bases between them. Germline CDR1 and CDR2: MDHEN and SYDVKM. The CDR3 covers 15 residues. This CDR3 is CASISWARQNTEAFF. As DNA, the CDR3 is TGTGCCAGCATTTCCTGGGCACGTCAGAACACTGAAGCTTTCTTT.

This chain connects TRBV5-1 to TRBJ2-2; D is uncertain. Germline values: CDR1 SGHRS, CDR2 YFSETQ. The CDR3 contains 13 residues. V was cut by 2 bases and J by 3 bases, with 5 bases left in between. The CDR3 region has the DNA TGCGCCAGCAGCTTTGAGTACACCGGGGAGCTGTTTTTT. It translates to CASSFEYTGELFF.

V gene TRBV5-4 combines with J gene TRBJ2-5; possibly TRBD1 for D (6 bases). The CDR3 spans 14 residues. Per germline, CDR1 SGHNT and CDR2 YYREEE (reference sequence). V gave up 3 bases and J gave up 3 bases, with 12 bases separating them. This CDR3 reads CASSSLGGEETQYF. CDR3 in DNA: TGTGCCAGCAGCTCTTTAGGGGGTGAAGAGACCCAGTACTTC.

The V call is TRBV25-1, the J call TRBJ1-2, with D tentatively TRBD1 (6 bases). Deletions cut 8 bases from V and 5 bases from J, with 15 bases between. The CDR3 length is 13 residues. The germline gives CDR1 MGHDK, CDR2 SYGVNS. As DNA, the CDR3 is TGTGCCAGCCTAGGGGCAGGGGAATATGGCTACACCTTC. Amino acids: CASLGAGEYGYTF.

This chain links TRBV3-1 (or the pseudogene TRBV3-2) with TRBJ1-3; the D gene is possibly TRBD1 (5 bases). Per the germline V gene, CDR1 is LGHDT and CDR2 is YNNKEL (reference sequence). Trimming took 4 bases from V and 0 from J, leaving 13 bases between them. The CDR3 is made up of 16 amino acids. CDR3 nucleotide sequence: TGTGCCAGCAGCCGCCTGACAGCCCTCTCTGGAAACACCATATATTTT. This translates into CASSRLTALSGNTIYF.

The gene calls are TRBV30 and TRBJ1-1; D is unresolved. The V gene lost 2 bases and the J gene lost 0 bases, with 13 bases spanning the gap. Looked up from germline, CDR1 is GTSNPN and CDR2 is SVGIG (reference sequence). CDR3 length: 15 amino acids. The CDR3 coding sequence is TGTGCCTGGAGTCCTACGGGATGGATGAACACTGAAGCTTTCTTT. Translated: CAWSPTGWMNTEAFF.

This chain uses TRBV5-1 with TRBJ2-7; 7 bases match TRBD2. Germline assignment: CDR1 SGHRS and CDR2 YFSETQ. With V trimmed by 6 bases and J by 5 bases, 14 bases remained unmatched. The CDR3 has 15 residues. CDR3 region: CASTWGRGKGDEQYF. The DNA for the CDR3 is TGCGCCAGCACTTGGGGGAGGGGAAAGGGAGACGAGCAGTACTTC.

The chain employs TRBV11-3 and TRBJ2-5; D not certain. The CDR3 totals 13 residues. Germline CDR1 SGHNT, CDR2 YENEEA. The V end was cut by 4 bases, the J end by 5 bases, with 11 bases between. CDR3 residues: CASSSPRQETQYF. The DNA for the CDR3 is TGTGCCAGCAGCTCACCCCGCCAGGAGACCCAGTACTTC.

The chain uses TRBV5-1 and TRBJ2-1, with 12 bases fitting TRBD1. Germline-derived CDR1 and CDR2 are SGHRS and YFSETQ. Trimming at V came to 8 bases and at J to 8 bases, leaving 14 bases not matched to a gene. The CDR3 contains 16 residues. CDR3 DNA: TGCGCCAGTACAACACCGGGACAGGGGGCGTCGGATGAGCAGTTCTTC. This gives the protein CASTTPGQGASDEQFF. The whole variable domain, filled in from reference TRBV5-1 and TRBJ2-1, reads KAGVTQTPRYLIKTRGQQVTLSCSPISGHRSVSWYQQTPGQGLQFLFEYFSETQRNKGNFPGRFSGRQFSNSRSEMNVSTLELGDSALYLCASTTPGQGASDEQFFGPGTRLTVL.

J is TRBJ1-5 and V is TRBV28; D ambiguous. Deletions cut 5 bases from V and 0 bases from J, with 14 bases between. Germline V gives CDR1 MDHEN, CDR2 SYDVKM. This CDR3 is built from 16 residues. The CDR3: CASSASRIYSNQPQHF. CDR3 in DNA: TGTGCCAGCAGTGCTTCCAGGATTTATAGCAATCAGCCCCAGCATTTT.

The chain couples TRBV29-1 to TRBJ2-7; possibly TRBD2 for D (5 bases). Trimming removed 7 bases at V and 2 bases at J, with 9 bases between. Per germline, CDR1 SQVTM and CDR2 ANQGSEA. CDR3 length: 11 amino acids. CDR3: CSGGFTYEQYF. Written as DNA, the CDR3 is TGCAGCGGAGGGTTTACCTACGAGCAGTACTTC.

The chain carries TRBV20-1 and TRBJ1-2; D call uncertain. Between the trimmed V and J ends, which lost 3 bases and 0 bases, there was a span of 11 bases. CDR1 and CDR2 from the germline V gene are DFQATT and SNEGSKA (reference sequence). This CDR3 is 14 amino acids long. As DNA, the CDR3 is TGCAGTGCTAGTCTCGGGTTAGCTAACTATGGCTACACCTTC. Protein product: CSASLGLANYGYTF.

This clone appeared once. This chain connects TRBV28 to TRBJ1-4; D may be TRBD1 (6 bases). CDR3 length equals 13 residues. V gave up 10 bases and J gave up 4 bases, with 13 bases separating them. CDR1 is MDHEN, CDR2 SYDVKM, per germline. This chain's CDR3 is CATTGGGNEKLFF. As DNA, the CDR3 is TGTGCCACTACGGGGGGCGGTAATGAAAAACTGTTTTTT. Looking up the rest from reference TRBV28 and TRBJ1-4 gives the full variable domain: DVKVTQSSRYLVKRTGEKVFLECVQDMDHENMFWYRQDPGLGLRLIYFSYDVKMKEKGDIPEGYSVSREKKERFSLILESASTNQTSMYLCATTGGGNEKLFFGSGTQLSVL.

The chain links TRBV14 to TRBJ2-1; 9 bases align to TRBD2. The CDR3 runs to 15 residues. After removal of 1 base from V and 2 bases from J, the junction contained 0 bases not matched to a gene. Germline V gene data show CDR1 as SGHDN and CDR2 as FVKESK. CDR3: CASSQVAGAYNEQFF. In nucleotides, the CDR3 is TGTGCCAGCAGCCAAGTAGCGGGGGCCTACAATGAGCAGTTCTTC.

V usage is TRBV6-5 and J usage is TRBJ2-2; 7 bases fit TRBD1. Germline lookup yields CDR1 MNHEY and CDR2 SVGAGI. V shed 4 bases, J shed 4 bases, and the junction held 9 bases outside the gene matches. The CDR3 has 16 amino acids. The CDR3 is CASSSSGAGGTGELFF. The CDR3 DNA follows: TGTGCCAGCAGTTCCTCCGGGGCAGGGGGCACCGGGGAGCTGTTTTTT.